Listed here is a single TCR beta chain. The ends lost 0 bases at V and 3 bases at J; junction bases unmatched: 8. Germline loops: CDR1 LGHNA, CDR2 YSLEER. This CDR3 contains 16 residues. These data belong to a study of radiotherapy plus CTLA-4 blockade in lung cancer. Overall study: Of all patients, more than 15% responded objectively and 25% to 40% showed disease control.

Assay: immunoSEQ multiplex PCR; the TCRdb copy retains only in-frame clones and omits some. The table has some 50,000 clones, roughly four fifths seen once. The rearrangement uses TRBV4-3 and TRBJ2-7, with TRBD2 matching over 7 bases. Sequenced material: peripheral blood, taken from a patient treated with radiotherapy plus ipilimumab. The clonotype comes from a human donor with non-small cell lung cancer whose response to radiotherapy plus ipilimumab could not be evaluated. Written as DNA, the CDR3 is TGCGCCAGCAGCCAAGATCAGGACGGGAGGTTCTACGAGCAGTACTTC. This gives the protein CASSQDQDGRFYEQYF.